This entry lists 27 T cell receptor beta chains sequenced from one sample in a study of T cell repertoires in cytomegalovirus infection. MiXCR, run by TCRdb on the reads, gives a single entry per CDR3 protein. This sample carries a few hundred thousand distinct CDR3 sequences, over 15% of them seen once, and the ten largest clones take 8.7%. Sequencing was performed on PBMCs. These receptors originate from a human donor in good health (CMV status not recorded). Some clones in this sample may be carry-over from other donors' samples.

In its sample, this clonotype was seen a few times. This chain joins TRBV29-1 and TRBJ2-5; perhaps D is TRBD1 or TRBD2 (5 bases each). CDR3 length: 13 amino acids. From germline, CDR1 is SQVTM and CDR2 ANQGSEA. V lost 8 bases to trimming and J lost 3 bases, with 16 bases between them. The CDR3 coding sequence is TGCAGCAGCCGGGACCTACAAAAAGAGACCCAGTACTTC. Translation gives CSSRDLQKETQYF. The full variable domain, its missing parts supplied by reference TRBV29-1 and TRBJ2-5, is SAVISQKPSRDICQRGTSLTIQCQVDSQVTMMFWYRQQPGQSLTLIATANQGSEATYESGFVIDKFPISRPNLTFSTLTVSNMSPEDSSIYLCSSRDLQKETQYFGPGTRLLVL.

The CDR3 reads CASTTGRGNQPQHF. The DNA for the CDR3 is TGTGCCAGCACTACGGGGCGGGGGAATCAGCCCCAGCATTTT. This chain links TRBV5-5 with TRBJ1-5; maybe TRBD1 (5 bases). The CDR3 is 14 residues long. The germline CDR1 and CDR2 sequences are SGHKS and YYEKEE (reference sequence). The V and J ends lost 6 bases and 4 bases respectively, with 14 bases between them. The variable domain in full, with the rest retrieved from reference TRBV5-5 and TRBJ1-5, is DAGVTQSPTHLIKTRGQQVTLRCSPISGHKSVSWYQQVLGQGPQFIFQYYEKEERGRGNFPDRFSARQFPNYSSELNVNALLLGDSALYLCASTTGRGNQPQHFGDGTRLSIL.

This clonotype was seen a handful of times. CDR3 DNA sequence: TGTGCCAGCAGCCGACTAGCGGGAGGGCCTGGTTGGTACGAGCAGTACTTC. Protein product: CASSRLAGGPGWYEQYF. V and J are TRBV7-2 and TRBJ2-7; 14 bases line up with TRBD2. The CDR3 has 17 amino acids. J lost 4 bases, V lost 5 bases, and 10 bases had no gene match. Looked up from germline, CDR1 is SGHTA and CDR2 is FQGNSA.

This clonotype was detected only a few times. The rearrangement links TRBV11-3 to TRBJ2-1; 16 nucleotides agree with TRBD2. CDR3 length: 16 residues. Germline CDR1 and CDR2: SGHNT and YENEEA. With 5 bases clipped from V and 5 bases from J, the junction kept 3 bases outside the gene matches. CDR3 protein: CASSRGLAGGNNEQFF. CDR3 DNA sequence: TGTGCCAGCAGCCGGGGACTAGCGGGGGGGAACAATGAGCAGTTCTTC.

This clonotype turned up a few times. V gene TRBV15 combines with J gene TRBJ1-6; the D is unclear. The germline CDR1 and CDR2 sequences are LNHNV and YYDKDF (reference sequence). This CDR3 has 17 amino acids. The V end was cut by 0 bases, the J end by 8 bases, with 17 bases between. The CDR3 DNA follows: TGTGCCACCAGCAGAGATACGGCGGTCGAGGGATATTCACCCCTCCACTTT. Residues: CATSRDTAVEGYSPLHF.

The chain links TRBV6-2 or TRBV6-3 to TRBJ2-1; TRBD1 is a possible D gene (6 bases). The germline gives CDR1 MNHEY, CDR2 SVGEGT. Trimming cost V 5 bases and J 4 bases, with 18 bases left between them. The CDR3 has 16 residues. The chain's CDR3 is CASSTTHREGYNEQFF. Here the CDR3 DNA reads TGTGCCAGCAGTACCACCCACAGGGAAGGGTACAATGAGCAGTTCTTC.

V is TRBV12-3 or TRBV12-4 and J is TRBJ1-1; weak D call: TRBD1 (6 bases). The germline V and J ends were trimmed by 1 base and 10 bases, with 10 bases remaining between them. The CDR3 extends over 12 amino acids. DNA of the CDR3: TGTGCCAGCAGTTTAGTGGGGGCTTTAGCTTTCTTT. It codes for CASSLVGALAFF.

At least ten counts were recorded for this clonotype. The gene calls are TRBV12-3 or TRBV12-4 and TRBJ1-5, with 8 bases aligning to TRBD1. J lost 1 base, V lost 6 bases, and 2 bases had no gene match. This CDR3 is 14 amino acids long. CDR3 DNA: TGTGCCAGCAGCGGACAGGGAAGCAATCAGCCCCAGCATTTT. Translated, it gives CASSGQGSNQPQHF.

This clonotype was detected ten times or more. The CDR3 DNA is TGTGCCAGCAGCTTAGTGCGTGGGCCGAACTATGGCTACACCTTC. This sequence encodes CASSLVRGPNYGYTF. The chain carries TRBV7-2 and TRBJ1-2, with no clear D. CDR3 length equals 15 residues. Looked up from germline, CDR1 is SGHTA and CDR2 is FQGNSA. The V end lost 1 base, the J end lost 2 bases, and 11 bases lay between the germline ends.

V is TRBV15 and J is TRBJ1-4; TRBD1 matches 9 bases. The germline gives CDR1 LNHNV, CDR2 YYDKDF (reference sequence). The CDR3 runs 15 residues. J lost 5 bases, V lost 5 bases, and 6 bases had no gene match. The CDR3 DNA reads as TGTGCCACCAGCGAGACCGGGACAGGGAATGAAAAACTGTTTTTT. It is translated as CATSETGTGNEKLFF. The entire variable domain, with the rest obtained from reference TRBV15 and TRBJ1-4, is as follows: DAMVIQNPRYQVTQFGKPVTLSCSQTLNHNVMYWYQQKSSQAPKLLFHYYDKDFNNEADTPDNFQSRRPNTSFCFLDIRSPGLGDTAMYLCATSETGTGNEKLFFGSGTQLSVL.

The chain links TRBV25-1 to TRBJ2-1, with 10 bases matching TRBD2. In germline, CDR1 is MGHDK, CDR2 SYGVNS. The V gene end was trimmed by 3 bases and the J gene end by 4 bases; junction bases not matched to a gene: 3. CDR3 length equals 15 residues. CDR3 sequence: CASSDSGGLYNEQFF. The CDR3 DNA sequence: TGTGCCAGCAGTGATAGCGGGGGGCTTTACAATGAGCAGTTCTTC.

This clonotype was detected a few times. The CDR3, as DNA: TGCGCCAGCAGCCAAGCGGGGGAGAGCAATGAGCAGTTCTTC. Protein: CASSQAGESNEQFF. This sequence joins TRBV4-1 and TRBJ2-1, with D perhaps TRBD2 (6 bases). Germline CDR1 and CDR2: MGHRA and YSYEKL. Trimming removed 1 base from V and 6 bases from J, with 10 bases in between. This CDR3 comprises 14 residues.

This clonotype was seen repeatedly, ten times or more. A read error may produce the germline difference seen at one junction end. The gene calls are TRBV7-2 and TRBJ2-3; D unclear. Germline V gene sequence: CDR1 SGHTA, CDR2 FQGNSA. The CDR3 is 14 amino acids. CDR3: CASSLESGTVTQYF. CDR3 nucleotides: TGTGCCAGCAGCTTAGAGTCGGGCACAGTTACGCAGTATTTT.

This clonotype has at least ten counts. This chain links TRBV7-2 with TRBJ2-7, with D hard to call. The CDR3 loop spans 16 amino acids. Germline V CDR1 and CDR2: SGHTA, FQGNSA. Trimming removed 1 base at V and 5 bases at J, with 18 bases between. The CDR3 DNA is TGTGCCAGCAGCTTAGATTCTCCCTCGAGTCGGGACGAGCAGTACTTC. Translated, it gives CASSLDSPSSRDEQYF.

The chain combines TRBV20-1 with TRBJ1-2; a weak D match, TRBD1 (5 bases). This CDR3 is 13 amino acids long. The germline gives CDR1 DFQATT, CDR2 SNEGSKA (reference sequence). Trimming took off 1 base at V and 8 bases at J, with 14 bases between the two ends. CDR3 sequence: CSARGYEQEGYTF. The CDR3 coding sequence is TGCAGTGCTAGAGGGTACGAACAGGAAGGCTACACCTTC.

J is TRBJ1-2 and V is TRBV11-2; D may be TRBD1 (5 bases). Germline assignment: CDR1 SGHAT and CDR2 FQNNGV. The length of the CDR3 is 13 residues. V was trimmed by 5 bases and J by 4 bases, leaving 11 bases between them. The CDR3 reads CASSPGVTYGYTF. For the CDR3, the DNA is TGTGCCAGCAGCCCGGGGGTGACCTATGGCTACACCTTC.

A few counts support this clonotype. The genes are TRBV7-2 and TRBJ1-1; no definite D call. Germline V lookup: CDR1 SGHTA, CDR2 FQGNSA. V dropped 2 bases and J dropped 0 bases, with 13 bases sitting between them. The CDR3 spans 16 residues. The DNA for the CDR3 is TGTGCCAGCAGCTTACGGGCATTAGTAATGAACACTGAAGCTTTCTTT. Translated, it gives CASSLRALVMNTEAFF.

This clonotype was counted ten times or more. V and J are TRBV11-2 and TRBJ1-4, with D unresolved. Trimming stripped 5 bases from V and 6 bases from J, with 16 bases between. Germline lookup yields CDR1 SGHAT and CDR2 FQNNGV. The CDR3 spans 15 residues. The CDR3 sequence is CASSALTQFDEKLFF. CDR3 DNA sequence: TGTGCCAGCAGCGCCCTAACTCAGTTCGATGAAAAACTGTTTTTT.

There are a few counts of this clonotype. The gene calls are TRBV4-1 and TRBJ2-3; 8 nucleotides match TRBD2. Germline CDR1 and CDR2: MGHRA and YSYEKL. J lost 4 bases, V lost 6 bases, and 12 bases had no gene match. This CDR3 is built from 16 residues. CDR3 DNA: TGCGCCAGCAGGGGTTATAGCGGGACCTTTGCAGATACGCAGTATTTT. Amino acids: CASRGYSGTFADTQYF.

In its sample, this clonotype was seen a few times. The rearrangement links TRBV20-1 to TRBJ1-5, with D perhaps matching TRBD1 (5 bases). The V gene lost 6 bases and the J gene lost 4 bases, with 13 bases spanning the gap. The CDR3 spans 13 residues. Germline CDR1 and CDR2: DFQATT and SNEGSKA (reference sequence). The CDR3: CSALIEGNQPQHF. Written as DNA, the CDR3 is TGCAGTGCCTTAATTGAGGGGAATCAGCCCCAGCATTTT.

The CDR3 nucleotides read TGCGCCAGCAGCTTGGGCCCGAGCACCCTAAGCTCCTATAATTCACCCCTCCACTTT. It translates to CASSLGPSTLSSYNSPLHF. V usage is TRBV5-1 and J usage is TRBJ1-6; D gene ambiguous. V lost 0 bases and J lost 0, with 16 bases in between. The CDR3 is 19 amino acids. The germline gives CDR1 SGHRS, CDR2 YFSETQ.

This chain uses TRBV5-6 with TRBJ1-5; no clear D. V lost 1 base and J lost 3, with 8 bases in between. The germline V gene has CDR1 SGHDT and CDR2 YYEEEE. The CDR3 is 14 residues long. The DNA of the CDR3 is TGTGCCAGCAGCTTGCATGGATTCAATCAGCCCCAGCATTTT. Translating it yields CASSLHGFNQPQHF.

The chain links TRBV11-2 to TRBJ2-1; D remains ambiguous. CDR3 length equals 15 residues. Deletions cut 3 bases from V and 2 bases from J, with 11 bases between. Per germline, CDR1 SGHAT and CDR2 FQNNGV. CDR3 nucleotides: TGTGCCAGCAGCTTCTTGCGAGGAACCTACAATGAGCAGTTCTTC. Residues: CASSFLRGTYNEQFF.

Only a few counts were recorded for this clonotype. V usage is TRBV20-1 and J usage is TRBJ2-7; 11 positions agree with TRBD2. With V trimmed by 6 bases and J by 6 bases, 7 bases remained unmatched. The CDR3 has 13 amino acids. Germline CDR1 DFQATT, CDR2 SNEGSKA (reference sequence). Here the CDR3 reads CSAVLAGESEQYF. The DNA for the CDR3 is TGCAGTGCCGTACTAGCGGGAGAGAGCGAGCAGTACTTC.

This clonotype was seen ten or more times. This chain joins TRBV7-2 and TRBJ2-7, with D unclear. The ends were cut back, 5 bases at V and 4 bases at J, with 9 bases in the middle. The CDR3 covers 12 residues. The V gene's germline CDR1 is SGHTA and CDR2 FQGNSA. The CDR3 sequence is CASSHPFYEQYF. CDR3 DNA: TGTGCCAGCAGCCACCCCTTTTACGAGCAGTACTTC.

This clonotype was detected ten times or more. The junction does not match germline at one end; this may be a read error. The rearrangement uses TRBV10-3 and TRBJ2-1, with a tentative D call TRBD2 (6 bases). Germline V lookup: CDR1 ENHRY, CDR2 SYGVKD. This CDR3 comprises 15 residues. DNA of the CDR3: TGTGCCATCAATGAGATGGGGGGAGGCTACAATGAGCAGTTCTTC. It translates to CAINEMGGGYNEQFF.

This clonotype appeared many times. The chain couples TRBV19 to TRBJ2-7; tentatively, D is TRBD1 or TRBD2 (6 bases each). Trimming shortened V by 5 bases and J by 3 bases, and 17 bases separated the two germline ends. The germline V gene encodes CDR1 LNHDA and CDR2 SQIVND (reference sequence). CDR3 size: 15 residues. The CDR3 nucleotides are TGTGCCAGTAGTCCGGGCGGGACACTCGACTACGAGCAGTACTTC. Translation: CASSPGGTLDYEQYF.